These 9 T cell receptor beta chains originate from one sample sequenced in a study of CD8+ T cells in alopecia areata (dated by TCRdb to 2016 to 2018). Preparation of the library involved the immunoSEQ multiplex PCR assay. RNA was extracted from all samples and reverse transcribed into cDNA as template for TCR sequencing. Entries here come from immuneACCESS through TCRdb and include only in-frame sequences with V and J called. Some clones fail to appear in such tables; in the studies checked, an unresolved V gene covers under half of the shortfall, and the cause of the remainder is unknown. The sample table records around 35,000 clones; less than 70% of these occur just once. Almost 40% of the sample is held by the ten biggest clonotypes. Sequencing used NKG2D-high CD8+ T cells sorted from blood. The cell subset or site label, as the study defines it: sorted CD8+ NKG2D-high blood T cells. All receptors come from a human donor with alopecia areata.

For the CDR3, the DNA is TGTGCCAGCAGTGAACTAGCGGGATCCACAGATACGCAGTATTTT. It is translated as CASSELAGSTDTQYF. The rearrangement uses TRBV2 and TRBJ2-3, with 9 bases that match TRBD2. Per germline, CDR1 SNHLY and CDR2 FYNNEI. V was pared by 2 bases and J by 2 bases, with 2 bases of the junction left unmatched. There are 15 residues in the CDR3.

This clone was recorded once. This sequence joins TRBV7-9 and TRBJ2-1; D uncertain. The germline V gene has CDR1 SEHNR and CDR2 FQNEAQ (reference sequence). V shed 1 base and J shed 0 bases, with 4 bases lying between them. There are 14 residues in the CDR3. CDR3 loop: CASSLGSSYNEQFF. The CDR3, as DNA: TGTGCCAGCAGCTTAGGAAGCTCCTACAATGAGCAGTTCTTC. Based on the CDR3 plus reference TRBV7-9 and TRBJ2-1, the full variable domain is DTGVSQNPRHKITKRGQNVTFRCDPISEHNRLYWYRQTLGQGPEFLTYFQNEAQLEKSRLLSDRFSAERPKGSFSTLEIQRTEQGDSAMYLCASSLGSSYNEQFFGPGTRLTVL.

V is TRBV5-1 and J is TRBJ2-2; 12 nucleotides match TRBD2. CDR1 is SGHRS and CDR2 is YFSETQ in the germline V gene. This CDR3 region has 18 residues. J was trimmed by 4 bases and V by 0 bases; bases with no gene match: 7. The CDR3 spells CASSLGGLAGSGTGELFF. The CDR3 region has the DNA TGCGCCAGCAGCTTGGGAGGACTAGCGGGATCGGGCACCGGGGAGCTGTTTTTT.

This clone came up a few times. This chain links TRBV7-8 with TRBJ2-7; D not resolved. CDR1 and CDR2 (germline): SGHVS, FQNEAQ. Trimming took off 7 bases at V and 5 bases at J, with 21 bases between the two ends. The CDR3 contains 15 residues. The DNA of the CDR3 is TGTGCCAGCACCATAAGGTCGGGCCAGAAGAACGAGCAGTACTTC. It codes for CASTIRSGQKNEQYF.

The chain has TRBV10-3 and TRBJ2-5; weak D call: TRBD1 (5 bases). With 2 bases removed from V and 5 bases from J, the gap between germline ends came to 12 bases. Germline CDR1 ENHRY, CDR2 SYGVKD. This CDR3 has 14 amino acids. CDR3 sequence (DNA): TGTGCCATCAGTGAGGGACAACGGCGGGAGACCCAGTACTTC. This sequence encodes CAISEGQRRETQYF.

The chain combines TRBV2 with TRBJ2-3; no reliable D call. Germline assignment: CDR1 SNHLY and CDR2 FYNNEI. CDR3 length equals 14 residues. Deletions cut 2 bases from V and 4 bases from J, with 10 bases between. CDR3 nucleotides: TGTGCCAGCAGTGAATGGCGAGCCGCAGATACGCAGTATTTT. Its protein product is CASSEWRAADTQYF.

V and J are TRBV7-9 and TRBJ2-7; no firm D call. This CDR3 has 13 residues. Per germline, CDR1 SEHNR and CDR2 FQNEAQ (reference sequence). Trimming removed 6 bases at V and 4 bases at J, with 13 bases between. In DNA, the CDR3 is TGTGCCAGCAGTCCGTTTAGTAGGTACGAGCAGTACTTC. It yields the protein CASSPFSRYEQYF.

The chain carries TRBV5-4 and TRBJ2-7; 13 bases are shared with TRBD2. The CDR3 is 20 residues long. CDR1 SGHNT and CDR2 YYREEE come from the germline V gene (reference sequence). Unmatched junction bases numbered 20, after V lost 4 bases and J lost 4 bases. The CDR3 protein is CASSANLPGTSGKVKYEQYF. Here the CDR3 DNA reads TGTGCCAGCAGCGCCAATCTCCCCGGGACTAGCGGGAAAGTAAAGTACGAGCAGTACTTC. The variable domain in full, with the rest retrieved from reference TRBV5-4 and TRBJ2-7, is ETGVTQSPTHLIKTRGQQVTLRCSSQSGHNTVSWYQQALGQGPQFIFQYYREEENGRGNFPPRFSGLQFPNYSSELNVNALELDDSALYLCASSANLPGTSGKVKYEQYFGPGTRLTVT.

The chain uses TRBV12-5 and TRBJ2-7; no clear D gene. Germline CDR1 and CDR2: LGHNT and FRNRAP. The CDR3 spans 16 residues. The V and J ends lost 2 bases and 0 bases respectively, with 14 bases between them. The CDR3: CASGLLSSFSSYEQYF. CDR3 bases: TGTGCTAGTGGTTTGCTTAGCTCTTTTAGCTCCTACGAGCAGTACTTC.